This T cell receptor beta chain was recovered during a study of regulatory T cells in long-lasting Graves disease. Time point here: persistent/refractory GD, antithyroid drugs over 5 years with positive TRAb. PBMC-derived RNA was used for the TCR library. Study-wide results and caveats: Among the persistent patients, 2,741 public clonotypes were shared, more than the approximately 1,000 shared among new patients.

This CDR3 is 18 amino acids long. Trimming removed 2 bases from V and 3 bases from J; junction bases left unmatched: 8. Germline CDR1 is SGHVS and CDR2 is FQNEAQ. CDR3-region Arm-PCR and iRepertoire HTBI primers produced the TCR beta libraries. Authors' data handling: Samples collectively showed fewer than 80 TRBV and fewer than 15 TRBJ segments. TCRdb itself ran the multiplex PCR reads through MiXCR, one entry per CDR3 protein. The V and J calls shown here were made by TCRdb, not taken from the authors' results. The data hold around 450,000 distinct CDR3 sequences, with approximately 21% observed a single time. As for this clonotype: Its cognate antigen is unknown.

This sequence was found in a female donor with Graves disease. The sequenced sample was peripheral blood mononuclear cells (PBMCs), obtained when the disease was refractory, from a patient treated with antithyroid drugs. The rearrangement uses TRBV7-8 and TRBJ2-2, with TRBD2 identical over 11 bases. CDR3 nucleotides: TGTGCCAGCAGCTTAAGTCTCCCTAGCGGGAGGTACACCGGGGAGCTGTTTTTT. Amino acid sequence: CASSLSLPSGRYTGELFF.